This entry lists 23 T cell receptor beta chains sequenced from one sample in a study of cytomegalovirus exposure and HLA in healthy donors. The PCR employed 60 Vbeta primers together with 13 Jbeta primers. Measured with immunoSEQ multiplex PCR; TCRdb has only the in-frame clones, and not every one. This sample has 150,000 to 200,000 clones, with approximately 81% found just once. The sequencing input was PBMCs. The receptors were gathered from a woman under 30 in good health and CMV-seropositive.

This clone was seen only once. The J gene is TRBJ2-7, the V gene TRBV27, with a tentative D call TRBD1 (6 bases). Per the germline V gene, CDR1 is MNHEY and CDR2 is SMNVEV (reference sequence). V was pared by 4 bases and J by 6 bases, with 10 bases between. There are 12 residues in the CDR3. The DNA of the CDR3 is TGTGCCAGCAGTTCGGGACACTCCGAGCAGTACTTC. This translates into CASSSGHSEQYF.

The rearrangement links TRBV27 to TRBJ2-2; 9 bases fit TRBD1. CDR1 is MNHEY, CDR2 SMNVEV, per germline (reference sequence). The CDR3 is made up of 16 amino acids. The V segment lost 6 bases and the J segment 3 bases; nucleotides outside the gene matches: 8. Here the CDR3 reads CASRAGQGFYTGELFF. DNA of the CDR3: TGTGCCAGCAGGGCCGGACAGGGGTTTTACACCGGGGAGCTGTTTTTT.

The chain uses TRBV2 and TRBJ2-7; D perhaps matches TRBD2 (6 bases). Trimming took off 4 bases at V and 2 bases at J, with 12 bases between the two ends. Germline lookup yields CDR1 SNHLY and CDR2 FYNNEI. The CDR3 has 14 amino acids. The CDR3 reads CASSVGTGTYEQYF. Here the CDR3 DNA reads TGTGCCAGCAGTGTCGGGACTGGGACCTACGAGCAGTACTTC.

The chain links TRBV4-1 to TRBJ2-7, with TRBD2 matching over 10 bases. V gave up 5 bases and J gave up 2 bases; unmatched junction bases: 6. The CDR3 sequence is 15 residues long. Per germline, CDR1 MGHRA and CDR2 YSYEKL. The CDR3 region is CASSSLLAGPYEQYF. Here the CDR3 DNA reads TGCGCCAGCAGCTCCCTACTAGCGGGGCCCTACGAGCAGTACTTC.

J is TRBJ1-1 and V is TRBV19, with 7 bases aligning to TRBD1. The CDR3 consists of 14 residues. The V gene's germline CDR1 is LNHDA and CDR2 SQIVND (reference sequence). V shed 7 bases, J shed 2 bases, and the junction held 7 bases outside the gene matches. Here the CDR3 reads CASKVQGVNTEAFF. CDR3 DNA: TGTGCCAGTAAGGTCCAGGGGGTAAACACTGAAGCTTTCTTT.

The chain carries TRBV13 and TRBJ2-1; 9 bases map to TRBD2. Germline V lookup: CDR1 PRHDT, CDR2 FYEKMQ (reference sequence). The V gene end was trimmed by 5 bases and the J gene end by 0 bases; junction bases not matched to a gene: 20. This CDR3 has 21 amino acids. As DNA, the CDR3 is TGTGCCAGCAGCCAATACGGAGCGGGGGGCAGAATTGATAGCTCCTACAATGAGCAGTTCTTC. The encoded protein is CASSQYGAGGRIDSSYNEQFF. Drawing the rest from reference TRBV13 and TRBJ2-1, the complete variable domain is AAGVIQSPRHLIKEKRETATLKCYPIPRHDTVYWYQQGPGQDPQFLISFYEKMQSDKGSIPDRFSAQQFSDYHSELNMSSLELGDSALYFCASSQYGAGGRIDSSYNEQFFGPGTRLTVL.

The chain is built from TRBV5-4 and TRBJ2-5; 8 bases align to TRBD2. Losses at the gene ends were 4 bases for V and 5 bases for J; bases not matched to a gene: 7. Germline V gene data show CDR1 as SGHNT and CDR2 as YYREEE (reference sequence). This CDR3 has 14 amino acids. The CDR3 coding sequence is TGTGCCAGCAGCGCTAATAGCGGGGTTGAGACCCAGTACTTC. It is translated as CASSANSGVETQYF.

The CDR3 loop reads CASSEGQGLGGYTF. CDR3 DNA sequence: TGTGCCAGCAGTGAGGGACAGGGCTTAGGTGGCTACACCTTC. The chain joins TRBV6-6 to TRBJ1-2; 9 bases line up with TRBD1. J was trimmed by 7 bases and V by 5 bases; bases with no gene match: 8. CDR1 and CDR2 (germline): MNHNY, SVGAGI (reference sequence). The CDR3 loop spans 14 amino acids.

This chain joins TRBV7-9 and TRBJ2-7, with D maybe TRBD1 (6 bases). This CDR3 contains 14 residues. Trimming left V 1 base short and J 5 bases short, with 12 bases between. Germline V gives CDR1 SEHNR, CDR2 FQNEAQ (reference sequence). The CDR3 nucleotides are TGTGCCAGCAGCTTAGACCAGGGGTGGGACGAGCAGTACGTC. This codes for CASSLDQGWDEQYV.

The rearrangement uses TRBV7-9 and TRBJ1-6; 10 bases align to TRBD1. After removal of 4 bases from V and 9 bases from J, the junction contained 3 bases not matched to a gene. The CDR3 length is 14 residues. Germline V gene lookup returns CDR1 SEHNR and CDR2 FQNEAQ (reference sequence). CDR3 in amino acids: CASSYDRGLSPLHF. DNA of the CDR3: TGTGCCAGCAGCTACGACAGGGGGCTTTCACCCCTCCACTTT.

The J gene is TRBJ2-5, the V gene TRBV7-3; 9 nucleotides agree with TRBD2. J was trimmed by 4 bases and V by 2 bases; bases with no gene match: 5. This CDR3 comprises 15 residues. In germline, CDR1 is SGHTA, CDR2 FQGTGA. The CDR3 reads CASSLGTSRRETQYF. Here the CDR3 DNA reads TGTGCCAGCAGCTTAGGGACTAGCCGGAGAGAGACCCAGTACTTC. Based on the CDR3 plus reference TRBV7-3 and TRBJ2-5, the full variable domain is GAGVSQTPSNKVTEKGKYVELRCDPISGHTALYWYRQSLGQGPEFLIYFQGTGAADDSGLPNDRFFAVRPEGSVSTLKIQRTERGDSAVYLCASSLGTSRRETQYFGPGTRLLVL.

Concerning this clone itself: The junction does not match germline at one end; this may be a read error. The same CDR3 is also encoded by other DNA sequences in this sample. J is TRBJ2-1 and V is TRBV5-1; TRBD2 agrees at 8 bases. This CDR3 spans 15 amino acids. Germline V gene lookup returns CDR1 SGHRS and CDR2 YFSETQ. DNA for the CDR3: TGCGCTAGCAGCGCGCGGGGGGATCCCTACAATGAGCAGTTCTTC. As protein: CASSARGDPYNEQFF.

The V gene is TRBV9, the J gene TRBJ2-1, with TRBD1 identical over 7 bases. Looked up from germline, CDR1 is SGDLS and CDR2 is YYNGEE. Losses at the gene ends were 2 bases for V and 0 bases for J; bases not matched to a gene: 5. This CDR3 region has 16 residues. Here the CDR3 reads CASSVEGASSYNEQFF. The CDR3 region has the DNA TGTGCCAGCAGCGTCGAGGGGGCGAGCTCCTACAATGAGCAGTTCTTC.

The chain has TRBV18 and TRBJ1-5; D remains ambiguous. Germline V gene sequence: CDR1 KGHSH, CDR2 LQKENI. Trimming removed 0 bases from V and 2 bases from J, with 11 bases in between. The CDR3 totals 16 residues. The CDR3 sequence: CASSPPSTRRNQPQHF. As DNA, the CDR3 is TGTGCCAGCTCACCACCGAGTACCAGGCGCAATCAGCCCCAGCATTTT.

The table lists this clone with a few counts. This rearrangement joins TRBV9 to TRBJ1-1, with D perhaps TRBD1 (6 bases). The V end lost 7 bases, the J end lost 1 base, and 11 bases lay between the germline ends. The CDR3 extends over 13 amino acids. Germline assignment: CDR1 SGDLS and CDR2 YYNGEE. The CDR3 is CASGDRPNTEAFF. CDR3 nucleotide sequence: TGTGCCAGCGGAGACAGGCCGAACACTGAAGCTTTCTTT. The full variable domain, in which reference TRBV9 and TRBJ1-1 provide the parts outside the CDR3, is DSGVTQTPKHLITATGQRVTLRCSPRSGDLSVYWYQQSLDQGLQFLIQYYNGEERAKGNILERFSAQQFPDLHSELNLSSLELGDSALYFCASGDRPNTEAFFGQGTRLTVV.

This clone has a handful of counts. CDR3 loop: CASSQGVGSYEAFF. The CDR3 DNA sequence: TGCGCCAGCAGCCAAGGGGTCGGGAGTTACGAAGCTTTCTTT. This chain joins TRBV4-1 and TRBJ1-1, with D hard to call. The CDR3 loop spans 14 amino acids. The germline V and J ends were trimmed by 1 base and 8 bases, with 14 bases remaining between them. The V gene's germline CDR1 is MGHRA and CDR2 YSYEKL.

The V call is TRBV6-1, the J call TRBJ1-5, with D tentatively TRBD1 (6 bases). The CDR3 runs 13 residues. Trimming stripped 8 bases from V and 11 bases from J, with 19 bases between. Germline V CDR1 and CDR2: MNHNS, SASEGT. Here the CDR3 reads CASFDGPGAAQHF. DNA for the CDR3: TGTGCCAGCTTCGACGGGCCAGGGGCGGCCCAGCATTTT.

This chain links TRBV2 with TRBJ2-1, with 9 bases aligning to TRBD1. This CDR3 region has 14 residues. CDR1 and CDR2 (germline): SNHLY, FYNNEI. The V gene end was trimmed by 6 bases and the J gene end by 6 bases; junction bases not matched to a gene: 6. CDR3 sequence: CASSGQGMGNEQFF. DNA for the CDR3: TGTGCCAGCAGCGGACAGGGGATGGGCAATGAGCAGTTCTTC.

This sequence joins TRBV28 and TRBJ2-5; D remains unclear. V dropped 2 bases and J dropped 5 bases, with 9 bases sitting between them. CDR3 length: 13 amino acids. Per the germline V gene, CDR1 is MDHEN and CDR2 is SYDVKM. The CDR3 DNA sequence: TGTGCCAGCAGTTTAGGTCAGTTGGAGACCCAGTACTTC. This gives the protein CASSLGQLETQYF.

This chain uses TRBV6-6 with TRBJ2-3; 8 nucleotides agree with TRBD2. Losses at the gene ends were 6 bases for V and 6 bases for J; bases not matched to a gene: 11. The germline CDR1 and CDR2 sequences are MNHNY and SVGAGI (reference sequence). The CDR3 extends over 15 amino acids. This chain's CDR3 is CASSLAGGGGDTQYF. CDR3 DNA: TGTGCCAGCAGCCTAGCGGGCGGGGGTGGCGATACGCAGTATTTT.

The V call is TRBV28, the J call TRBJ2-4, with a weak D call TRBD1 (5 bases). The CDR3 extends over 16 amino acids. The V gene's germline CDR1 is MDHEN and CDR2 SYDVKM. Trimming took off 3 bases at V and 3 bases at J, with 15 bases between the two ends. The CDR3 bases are TGTGCCAGCAGTTTTTACCAGGGCGAGGACAAAAACATTCAGTACTTC. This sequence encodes CASSFYQGEDKNIQYF.

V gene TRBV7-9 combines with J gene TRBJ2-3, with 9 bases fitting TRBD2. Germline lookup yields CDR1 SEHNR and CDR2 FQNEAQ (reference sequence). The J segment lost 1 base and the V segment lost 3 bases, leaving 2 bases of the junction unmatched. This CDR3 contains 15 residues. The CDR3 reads CASSLRLAGTDTQYF. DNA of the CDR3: TGTGCCAGCAGCTTGAGACTAGCGGGCACAGATACGCAGTATTTT. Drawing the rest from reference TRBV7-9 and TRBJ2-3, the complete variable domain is DTGVSQNPRHKITKRGQNVTFRCDPISEHNRLYWYRQTLGQGPEFLTYFQNEAQLEKSRLLSDRFSAERPKGSFSTLEIQRTEQGDSAMYLCASSLRLAGTDTQYFGPGTRLTVL.

CDR3 amino acids: CASSDGTENTIYF. CDR3 in DNA: TGTGCCAGCAGTGACGGGACAGAGAACACCATATATTTT. This chain joins TRBV2 and TRBJ1-3, with 7 bases identical to TRBD1. Unmatched junction bases numbered 3, after V lost 3 bases and J lost 7 bases. Germline CDR1 is SNHLY and CDR2 is FYNNEI. The CDR3 is 13 residues long.